Presented here are 14 T cell receptor beta chains from one specimen sequenced in a study of early T cells in non-severe SARS-CoV-2 infection. MiXCR, run by TCRdb on the 5' RACE reads, gives a single entry per CDR3 protein. The sample has about 79,000 distinct CDR3 sequences, over 10% seen once. The sample comprised whole blood. The receptors originated from an adult who was a healthcare worker with PCR-confirmed SARS-CoV-2 infection or an uninfected control (not recorded which).

In this sample, this clonotype turned up many times. The chain is built from TRBV6-1 and TRBJ1-3; D possibly corresponds to TRBD1 (5 bases). There are 13 residues in the CDR3. Germline CDR1 is MNHNS and CDR2 is SASEGT. Trimming left V 6 bases short and J 4 bases short, with 10 bases between. The CDR3 spells CASSREFGNTIYF. Written as DNA, the CDR3 is TGTGCCAGCAGCAGGGAGTTCGGAAACACCATATATTTT.

The chain recombines TRBV20-1 with TRBJ2-1, with D perhaps given as TRBD1 or TRBD2 (6 bases each). The CDR3 loop spans 16 amino acids. Germline CDR1 DFQATT, CDR2 SNEGSKA (reference sequence). V lost 2 bases and J lost 5, with 19 bases in between. CDR3 sequence (DNA): TGCAGTGCTAGATCGCCCCCCGGGGGCGCCAACAATGAGCAGTTCTTC. This codes for CSARSPPGGANNEQFF.

This clonotype was detected only a few times. This chain connects TRBV20-1 to TRBJ1-4, with a possible D match to TRBD1 (5 bases). Looked up from germline, CDR1 is DFQATT and CDR2 is SNEGSKA (reference sequence). V was clipped by 7 bases and J by 8 bases, with 14 bases between them. The CDR3 contains 12 residues. CDR3 DNA sequence: TGCAGTGTGGGGCAGGGAGTGGAAAAACTGTTTTTT. Translated: CSVGQGVEKLFF.

At least ten counts were recorded for this clonotype. The V gene is TRBV7-2, the J gene TRBJ1-6; 8 bases fit TRBD1. CDR1 is SGHTA, CDR2 FQGNSA, per germline. This CDR3 has 15 amino acids. V was pared by 5 bases and J by 10 bases, with 10 bases of the junction left unmatched. The chain's CDR3 is CASSEPGQGKSPLHF. The CDR3 coding sequence is TGTGCCAGCAGCGAACCAGGACAGGGCAAATCACCCCTCCACTTT.

This chain joins TRBV29-1 and TRBJ2-1, with 7 bases aligning to TRBD2. CDR1 SQVTM and CDR2 ANQGSEA come from the germline V gene. The CDR3 extends over 15 amino acids. Trimming removed 1 base from V and 3 bases from J; junction bases left unmatched: 6. In DNA form, the CDR3 reads TGCAGCGTTGAAGGTCCGGGACTATTCTACAATGAGCAGTTCTTC. The encoded protein is CSVEGPGLFYNEQFF.

This clonotype has just a few counts. The rearrangement links TRBV20-1 to TRBJ2-4; TRBD2 matches at 9 bases. Germline-derived CDR1 and CDR2 are DFQATT and SNEGSKA (reference sequence). V dropped 3 bases and J dropped 0; count of bases not matched to a gene: 3. CDR3 size: 15 residues. CDR3 region: CSARRGGLAKNIQYF. For the CDR3, the DNA is TGCAGTGCTAGGCGGGGGGGGCTAGCCAAAAACATTCAGTACTTC.

This clonotype was recorded many times. The CDR3 sequence is CASSLSWGPGTDTQYF. In DNA, the CDR3 is TGTGCCAGCAGTTTATCTTGGGGCCCTGGCACAGATACGCAGTATTTT. The rearrangement links TRBV27 to TRBJ2-3; D perhaps matches TRBD1 (5 bases). Trimming shortened V by 0 bases and J by 1 base, and 11 bases separated the two germline ends. Germline V gene sequence: CDR1 MNHEY, CDR2 SMNVEV (reference sequence). The CDR3 contains 16 residues.

This clonotype was seen repeatedly, ten times or more. The CDR3 region has the DNA TGCAGTGCTAGGGCCGTGGGGGGGGCCCATTACGAGCAGTACTTC. Residues: CSARAVGGAHYEQYF. V gene TRBV20-1 combines with J gene TRBJ2-7; the D gene is possibly TRBD2 (7 bases). The CDR3 consists of 15 residues. In germline, CDR1 is DFQATT, CDR2 SNEGSKA (reference sequence). Trimming pared 3 bases from V and 4 bases from J, leaving 19 bases between.

This clonotype was seen a handful of times. CDR3 sequence: CAWSPYGHMNTEAFF. The CDR3 DNA follows: TGTGCCTGGAGTCCGTATGGGCACATGAACACTGAAGCTTTCTTT. This chain links TRBV30 with TRBJ1-1; D not certain. Trimming left V 2 bases short and J 0 bases short, with 13 bases between. The germline V gene has CDR1 GTSNPN and CDR2 SVGIG (reference sequence). This CDR3 contains 15 residues.

This clonotype was seen at least ten times. CDR3 sequence (DNA): TGTGCCAGCAGTGACTCTGGGACAGGCCGCCGCGTCCTGACTTTC. Translating gives CASSDSGTGRRVLTF. The chain recombines TRBV6-4 with TRBJ2-6; 8 bases are shared with TRBD1. V lost 0 bases, J lost 12 bases, and 7 bases stayed unmatched. This CDR3 is 15 amino acids long. The germline V gene has CDR1 MRHNA and CDR2 SNTAGT.

The gene calls are TRBV7-9 and TRBJ1-6; D gene uncertain. This CDR3 is 16 amino acids long. CDR1 and CDR2 (germline): SEHNR, FQNEAQ (reference sequence). V dropped 2 bases and J dropped 0 bases, with 8 bases sitting between them. This chain's CDR3 is CASSLWQSSYNSPLHF. CDR3 coding DNA: TGTGCCAGCAGCTTATGGCAGAGCTCCTATAATTCACCCCTCCACTTT.

In its sample, this clonotype was seen many times. The chain joins TRBV2 to TRBJ1-5; D possibly corresponds to TRBD1 (5 bases). V dropped 3 bases and J dropped 0 bases, with 9 bases sitting between them. The CDR3 covers 15 residues. The germline V gene has CDR1 SNHLY and CDR2 FYNNEI. CDR3: CASSERQLSNQPQHF. CDR3 nucleotides: TGTGCCAGCAGTGAGAGACAGCTTAGCAATCAGCCCCAGCATTTT.

This clonotype was counted a few times. The chain links TRBV5-6 to TRBJ1-1; TRBD1 might be the D (5 bases). CDR3 length: 15 residues. Trimming removed 3 bases at V and 3 bases at J, with 15 bases between. Germline-derived CDR1 and CDR2 are SGHDT and YYEEEE. The CDR3 DNA sequence: TGTGCCAGCAGCTCTGCCGTGGGGGATCACACTGAAGCTTTCTTT. Translation: CASSSAVGDHTEAFF.

CDR3 bases: TGTGCCAGCTCACCAATCTCTGGAGCCCAGCAGTACTTC. Protein: CASSPISGAQQYF. V is TRBV18 and J is TRBJ2-7, with D unclear. The V gene's germline CDR1 is KGHSH and CDR2 LQKENI. V lost 2 bases and J 8 bases, leaving 13 bases between the germline ends. This CDR3 region has 13 residues.